This entry is about one TCR beta chain. This entry comes from a study of T cell repertoires in cytomegalovirus infection. About the research overall: Public TCR beta signatures indicated both CMV infection and matching HLA type.

TCRdb re-called the reads through MiXCR, storing one row per CDR3 protein. The sample yields about 530,000 distinct CDR3 sequences, about a quarter seen once. Sequencing was done on a sample of PBMCs. The clonotype originates from a human donor in good health (CMV status not recorded). Some clones in this sample may be carry-over from other donors' samples.

This CDR3 is CASSWDENYEQYF. The CDR3 nucleotides are TGTGCCAGCAGCTGGGACGAAAACTACGAGCAGTACTTC. This sequence joins TRBV7-9 and TRBJ2-7; D is possibly TRBD1 or TRBD2 (5 bases each). Trimming took off 4 bases at V and 3 bases at J, with 10 bases between the two ends. Germline CDR1 SEHNR, CDR2 FQNEAQ (reference sequence). CDR3 size: 13 residues.